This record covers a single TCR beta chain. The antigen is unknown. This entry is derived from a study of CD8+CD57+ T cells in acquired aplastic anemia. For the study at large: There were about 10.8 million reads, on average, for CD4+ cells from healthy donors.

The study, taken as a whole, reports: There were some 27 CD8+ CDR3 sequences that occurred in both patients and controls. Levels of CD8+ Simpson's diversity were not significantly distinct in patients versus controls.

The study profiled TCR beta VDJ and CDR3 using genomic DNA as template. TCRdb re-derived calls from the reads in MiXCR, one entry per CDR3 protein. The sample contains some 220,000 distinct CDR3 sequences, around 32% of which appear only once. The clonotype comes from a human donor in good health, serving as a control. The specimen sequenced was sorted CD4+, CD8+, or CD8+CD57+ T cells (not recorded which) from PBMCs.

CDR3 protein: CASSARTLNAYEQYF. The DNA of the CDR3 is TGTGCCAGCAGCGCCAGGACACTGAACGCCTACGAGCAGTACTTC. This chain joins TRBV11-1 and TRBJ2-7, with D perhaps TRBD1 (5 bases). CDR3 size: 15 residues. Germline V gene sequence: CDR1 SGHAT, CDR2 FQDESV (reference sequence). Trimming took off 5 bases at V and 2 bases at J, with 16 bases between the two ends.